Listed below are T cell receptor beta chains from one sample, sequenced in a study of blood T cells in healthy people across ages. MiXCR, applied by TCRdb to the 5' RACE reads, yields one record per CDR3 protein. The data show 650,000 to 700,000 distinct CDR3 sequences, about 34% seen once. What was sequenced was blood. The receptors were sampled from an elderly woman in good health. Each CDR3 is given with its conserved first and last residue. Expanded clones get a size class; other rows say once, few or many, or leave the size out.

cdr3_aa j_call v_call clone_size
CASSYTSGRATYEQYF TRBJ2-7 TRBV6-2/TRBV6-3 -
CATSDLGRGRDTGELFF TRBJ2-2 TRBV24-1 -
CAISESRGQNDQPQHF TRBJ1-5 TRBV10-3 many
CASSLTAGSPYSNQPQHF TRBJ1-5 TRBV7-9 -
CASSNHLGNEQYF TRBJ2-7 TRBV6-2/TRBV6-3 -
CSARGGQFPLNYGYTF TRBJ1-2 TRBV20-1 many
CASSLGMGGRAGNQPQHF TRBJ1-5 TRBV7-2 -
CASSSPGNEQFF TRBJ2-1 TRBV5-6 many
CASSLGDPSYEQYF TRBJ2-7 TRBV12-3/TRBV12-4 -
CASSYGGTGEQFF TRBJ2-1 TRBV6-5 many
CASSPTSGGLQSSYNEQFF TRBJ2-1 TRBV18 -